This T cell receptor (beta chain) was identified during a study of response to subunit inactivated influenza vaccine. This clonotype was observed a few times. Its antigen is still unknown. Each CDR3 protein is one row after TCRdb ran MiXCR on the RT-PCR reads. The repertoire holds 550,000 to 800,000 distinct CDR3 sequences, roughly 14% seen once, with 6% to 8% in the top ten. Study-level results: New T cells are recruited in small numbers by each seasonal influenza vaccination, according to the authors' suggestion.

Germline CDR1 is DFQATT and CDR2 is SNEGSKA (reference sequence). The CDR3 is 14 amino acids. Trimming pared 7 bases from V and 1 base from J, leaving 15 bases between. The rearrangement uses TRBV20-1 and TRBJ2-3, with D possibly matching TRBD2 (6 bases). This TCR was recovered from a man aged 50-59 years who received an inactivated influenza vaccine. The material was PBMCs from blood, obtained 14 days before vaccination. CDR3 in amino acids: CSGIAGPGTDTQYF. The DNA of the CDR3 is TGCAGTGGTATCGCGGGGCCTGGCACAGATACGCAGTATTTT.